This is a list of T cell receptor beta chains from one sample in a study of blood T cell repertoires in COVID-19. Sequencing was performed with immunoSEQ multiplex PCR; in TCRdb, only in-frame clones are kept and a portion is missing. The table records over 300,000 clones, 87% of them present only once. Sequencing was performed on PBMCs or T cells enriched from blood (not recorded which). The receptors originated from a woman in her 30s who had recovered from COVID-19. Both conserved end residues are part of each CDR3. A D gene is named only where the DNA matches it firmly. Clone size is stated in some rows and not others, as once, few, many or a class when expanded.

j_call: TRBJ2-3; clone_size: .; v_call: TRBV5-1; d_call: .; cdr3_nt: TGCGCCAGCAGCTTGGGAGGAACAGATACGCAGTATTTT; cdr3_aa: CASSLGGTDTQYF
j_call: TRBJ1-1; clone_size: .; v_call: TRBV12-3/TRBV12-4; d_call: .; cdr3_nt: TGTGCCAGCAGTTTAGGGGCTGCGACTGAAGCTTTCTTT; cdr3_aa: CASSLGAATEAFF
j_call: TRBJ2-5; clone_size: .; v_call: TRBV6-5; d_call: TRBD2; cdr3_nt: TGTGCCAGCAGTCCCGAGGCGGGGGGGCAAGAGACCCAGTACTTC; cdr3_aa: CASSPEAGGQETQYF
j_call: TRBJ1-1; clone_size: .; v_call: TRBV7-9; d_call: .; cdr3_nt: TGTGCCAGCACATGGGGGAGGCCAAGGAACACTGAAGCTTTCTTT; cdr3_aa: CASTWGRPRNTEAFF
j_call: TRBJ2-1; clone_size: .; v_call: TRBV10-3; d_call: TRBD1; cdr3_nt: TGTGCCATCAGTGACCCGGGACAGGGACACAATGAGCAGTTCTTC; cdr3_aa: CAISDPGQGHNEQFF
j_call: TRBJ2-1; clone_size: .; v_call: TRBV10-3; d_call: TRBD1; cdr3_nt: TGTGCCACATACAAAGGGGGCGGTGAGCAGTTCTTC; cdr3_aa: CATYKGGGEQFF
j_call: TRBJ1-2; clone_size: .; v_call: TRBV27; d_call: TRBD1; cdr3_nt: TGTGCCAGCAGTTCGGACAGGGGGTATGGCTACACCTTC; cdr3_aa: CASSSDRGYGYTF
j_call: TRBJ2-7; clone_size: .; v_call: TRBV10-3; d_call: TRBD2; cdr3_nt: TGTGCCATCAGTGATTCTAGCGGGGGGCCTTCCTTTAGCTCCTACGAGCAGTACTTC; cdr3_aa: CAISDSSGGPSFSSYEQYF
j_call: TRBJ1-6; clone_size: .; v_call: TRBV7-9; d_call: .; cdr3_nt: TGTGCCAGCAGCTCGACATTCTCCTATAATTCACCCCTCCACTTT; cdr3_aa: CASSSTFSYNSPLHF
j_call: TRBJ2-3; clone_size: once; v_call: TRBV7-9; d_call: .; cdr3_nt: TGTGCCAGCAGCTTAGCGAACGGGGGGCGCACAGATACGCAGTATTTT; cdr3_aa: CASSLANGGRTDTQYF
j_call: TRBJ1-1; clone_size: few; v_call: TRBV2; d_call: .; cdr3_nt: TGTGCCAGCAGTAGCACAGGGACACTTTTGAACACTGAAGCTTTCTTT; cdr3_aa: CASSSTGTLLNTEAFF
j_call: TRBJ1-4; clone_size: .; v_call: TRBV27; d_call: .; cdr3_nt: TGTGCCAGCAGTTTATTATCGGGGGGACGTGAAAAACTGTTTTTT; cdr3_aa: CASSLLSGGREKLFF
j_call: TRBJ2-3; clone_size: few; v_call: TRBV2; d_call: TRBD2; cdr3_nt: TGTGCCAGCAGCATAGGTAGCGGGGGTGGGGATACGCAGTATTTT; cdr3_aa: CASSIGSGGGDTQYF
j_call: TRBJ1-2; clone_size: .; v_call: TRBV5-4; d_call: .; cdr3_nt: TGTGCCAGCAGCTCGCCGGGACAACCTTGGAGTGGCTACACCTTC; cdr3_aa: CASSSPGQPWSGYTF
j_call: TRBJ2-3; clone_size: .; v_call: TRBV30; d_call: TRBD2; cdr3_nt: TGTGCCTGGAGTTTGTCTAGCGGTCCCACAGATACGCAGTATTTT; cdr3_aa: CAWSLSSGPTDTQYF
j_call: TRBJ1-4; clone_size: .; v_call: TRBV6-2/TRBV6-3; d_call: .; cdr3_nt: TGTGCCAGCAGCCCGGGACTGCCAAATGAAAAACTGTTTTTT; cdr3_aa: CASSPGLPNEKLFF
j_call: TRBJ1-1; clone_size: .; v_call: TRBV19; d_call: .; cdr3_nt: TGTGCCAGTAGTATGCAGAGGAGCACTGAAGCTTTCTTT; cdr3_aa: CASSMQRSTEAFF
j_call: TRBJ1-1; clone_size: .; v_call: TRBV2; d_call: .; cdr3_nt: TGTGCCAGCAGTGAAGTCGGGGGTACTGAAGCTTTCTTT; cdr3_aa: CASSEVGGTEAFF
j_call: TRBJ1-2; clone_size: .; v_call: TRBV30; d_call: .; cdr3_nt: TGTGCCTCCCGAGGGAGGGACTATGGCTACACCTTC; cdr3_aa: CASRGRDYGYTF
j_call: TRBJ2-1; clone_size: once; v_call: TRBV3-1/TRBV3-2; d_call: TRBD2; cdr3_nt: TGTGCCAGCGGACTACTAGCGGGCGGTAATGAGCAGTTCTTC; cdr3_aa: CASGLLAGGNEQFF
j_call: TRBJ1-1; clone_size: .; v_call: TRBV2; d_call: .; cdr3_nt: TGTGCCAGCAGTGATTTTTCCAGAAACACTGAAGCTTTCTTT; cdr3_aa: CASSDFSRNTEAFF
j_call: TRBJ1-1; clone_size: .; v_call: TRBV5-1; d_call: TRBD1; cdr3_nt: TGCGCCAGCAGCTTGGTACGATTTAGGGACAGGAAAAACACTGAAGCTTTCTTT; cdr3_aa: CASSLVRFRDRKNTEAFF
j_call: TRBJ1-4; clone_size: .; v_call: TRBV2; d_call: TRBD1; cdr3_nt: TGTGCCAGCAGTGAAGGCCTTGGAGGGGGCTGGGTTACTAATGAAAAACTGTTTTTT; cdr3_aa: CASSEGLGGGWVTNEKLFF
j_call: TRBJ1-2; clone_size: .; v_call: TRBV15; d_call: .; cdr3_nt: TGTGCCACCAGCAGACCCCAGGGTAACTATGGCTACACCTTC; cdr3_aa: CATSRPQGNYGYTF
j_call: TRBJ1-1; clone_size: .; v_call: TRBV6-1; d_call: .; cdr3_nt: TGTGCCAGCAGTGAGTTACCGGAGGGCACTGAAGCTTTCTTT; cdr3_aa: CASSELPEGTEAFF
j_call: TRBJ1-2; clone_size: .; v_call: TRBV21-1; d_call: .; cdr3_nt: TGTGCCACCGGGGACAGGGGCAACTATGGCTACACCTTC; cdr3_aa: CATGDRGNYGYTF
j_call: TRBJ2-2; clone_size: few; v_call: TRBV5-4; d_call: .; cdr3_nt: TGTGCCAGCAGCCCTACCCTCCAGAACACCGGGGAGCTGTTTTTT; cdr3_aa: CASSPTLQNTGELFF
j_call: TRBJ2-3; clone_size: .; v_call: TRBV7-9; d_call: TRBD1; cdr3_nt: TGTGCCAGCAGCACGACTCCTGGGACAGGGGCAGATACGCAGTATTTT; cdr3_aa: CASSTTPGTGADTQYF
j_call: TRBJ2-3; clone_size: .; v_call: TRBV5-3; d_call: TRBD2; cdr3_nt: TGTGCCAGAAGCTTGGCCCTAGCGGGGGGCCCCCATACGCAGTATTTT; cdr3_aa: CARSLALAGGPHTQYF
j_call: TRBJ1-1; clone_size: .; v_call: TRBV2; d_call: .; cdr3_nt: TGTGCCAGCAGCGTCGAGGCTTTCTTT; cdr3_aa: CASSVEAFF
j_call: TRBJ2-1; clone_size: .; v_call: TRBV6-2/TRBV6-3; d_call: TRBD2; cdr3_nt: TGTGCCAGCAGTTACTCACTAGCGGGGGGGCTAGATGAGCAGTTCTTC; cdr3_aa: CASSYSLAGGLDEQFF
j_call: TRBJ1-1; clone_size: .; v_call: TRBV7-2; d_call: .; cdr3_nt: TGTGCCAGCAGCTTAACGGGAACAGGGCTGACTGAAGCTTTCTTT; cdr3_aa: CASSLTGTGLTEAFF
j_call: TRBJ2-3; clone_size: .; v_call: TRBV3-1/TRBV3-2; d_call: .; cdr3_nt: TGTGCCAGCAGCCGCATTAGTGCGGGGAGCACAGATACGCAGTATTTT; cdr3_aa: CASSRISAGSTDTQYF
j_call: TRBJ1-3; clone_size: .; v_call: TRBV27; d_call: .; cdr3_nt: TGTGCCAGCAGTTTTTCGGGCTCTGGAAACACCATATATTTT; cdr3_aa: CASSFSGSGNTIYF
j_call: TRBJ1-1; clone_size: .; v_call: TRBV7-9; d_call: TRBD1; cdr3_nt: TGTGCCAGCAGCTCCGGACAGGTACTTGAAGCTTTCTTT; cdr3_aa: CASSSGQVLEAFF
j_call: TRBJ1-2; clone_size: .; v_call: TRBV3-1/TRBV3-2; d_call: TRBD1; cdr3_nt: TGTGCCAGCAGCAATTCGGGGACAGGGGTGTATGGCTACACCTTC; cdr3_aa: CASSNSGTGVYGYTF
j_call: TRBJ1-1; clone_size: .; v_call: TRBV7-6; d_call: .; cdr3_nt: TGTGCCAGCAGCTTAGCGGCCAACACTGAAGCTTTCTTT; cdr3_aa: CASSLAANTEAFF
j_call: TRBJ1-2; clone_size: .; v_call: TRBV6-6; d_call: TRBD1; cdr3_nt: TGTGCCAGCACCTGGACAGGGACCAACTATGGCTACACCTTC; cdr3_aa: CASTWTGTNYGYTF
j_call: TRBJ1-2; clone_size: .; v_call: TRBV10-3; d_call: TRBD1; cdr3_nt: TGTGCCATCAGTGCAGGGGGCTATGGCTACACCTTC; cdr3_aa: CAISAGGYGYTF
j_call: TRBJ2-3; clone_size: once; v_call: TRBV12-3/TRBV12-4; d_call: TRBD2; cdr3_nt: TGTGCCAGCAGCCCGAGCGGGGGGAATACGCAGTATTTT; cdr3_aa: CASSPSGGNTQYF
j_call: TRBJ2-7; clone_size: .; v_call: TRBV27; d_call: TRBD1; cdr3_nt: TGTGCCAGCAGTGTTCAGGGGCACAGGGGCTCCTACGAGCAGTACTTC; cdr3_aa: CASSVQGHRGSYEQYF
j_call: TRBJ2-2; clone_size: .; v_call: TRBV19; d_call: .; cdr3_nt: TGTGCCAGTAGTATTGCGGGGGCCAACACCGGGGAGCTGTTTTTT; cdr3_aa: CASSIAGANTGELFF
j_call: TRBJ2-7; clone_size: .; v_call: TRBV19; d_call: TRBD1; cdr3_nt: TGTGCCAGTAGTATCGGACGGACAGGCGAGCAGTACTTC; cdr3_aa: CASSIGRTGEQYF
j_call: TRBJ1-4; clone_size: few; v_call: TRBV18; d_call: TRBD1; cdr3_nt: TGTGCCAGCTCGCCCGAACCTCCGGGACAGGCTAATGAAAAACTGTTTTTT; cdr3_aa: CASSPEPPGQANEKLFF
j_call: TRBJ2-1; clone_size: few; v_call: TRBV19; d_call: TRBD1; cdr3_nt: TGTGCCAGTAGTATAGGGTCGGGACAGGGTTACAATGAGCAGTTCTTC; cdr3_aa: CASSIGSGQGYNEQFF
j_call: TRBJ1-5; clone_size: few; v_call: TRBV10-3; d_call: .; cdr3_nt: TGTGCCATCAGTGGGCAGGTCAATCAGCCCCAGCATTTT; cdr3_aa: CAISGQVNQPQHF
j_call: TRBJ2-1; clone_size: .; v_call: TRBV30; d_call: TRBD1; cdr3_nt: TGTGCCTTGCCCGGGACAGGGAACAATGAGCAGTTCTTC; cdr3_aa: CALPGTGNNEQFF
j_call: TRBJ1-5; clone_size: .; v_call: TRBV19; d_call: TRBD1; cdr3_nt: TGTGCCAGTAGGCTACAGGGGGACCAGCCCCAGCATTTT; cdr3_aa: CASRLQGDQPQHF
j_call: TRBJ2-1; clone_size: .; v_call: TRBV10-2; d_call: TRBD2; cdr3_nt: TGCGCCAGCAGTGTCCTAGCGGGGGAGCTCTACAATGAGCAGTTCTTC; cdr3_aa: CASSVLAGELYNEQFF